This record covers a single TCR beta chain. In germline, CDR1 is ENHRY, CDR2 SYGVKD. The CDR3 contains 14 residues. V was clipped by 4 bases and J by 4 bases, with 14 bases between them. This sample's treatment: around 19 received Ad26.COV2.S at low or high dose, single or two shots; about five received placebo; per-sample allocation not given. Sampling was done on day 63 after the first vaccine or placebo injection. The data were taken from a study of Ad26.COV2.S vaccination and SARS-CoV-2 variants. Profiled with immunoSEQ multiplex PCR; TCRdb holds only in-frame clones, not every one. The sample records hundreds of thousands of clones, roughly nine tenths being singletons.

This TCR derives from a person aged 18-65 years who received the Ad26.COV2.S COVID-19 vaccine or a placebo. The chain has TRBV10-3 and TRBJ2-7; D is uncertain. Sample: peripheral blood, taken in a trial of Ad26.COV2.S vaccine versus placebo. This CDR3 is CAISGEGIRYEQYF. The DNA of the CDR3 is TGTGCCATCAGTGGAGAAGGGATTCGTTACGAGCAGTACTTC.